Following are 16 T cell receptor beta chains from one sample sequenced in a study of shared clonotypes between healthy human individuals. Assay used: immunoSEQ multiplex PCR; TCRdb lists only in-frame clones, some missing. This sample has 2 million to 2.5 million clones, with almost 96% found just once. The sequenced sample consisted of naive CD4+ T cells sorted from blood. Subset in this sample: CD45RA+ positively selected. The receptors here all came from a man between 18 and 35 years old in good health.

The chain carries TRBV5-4 and TRBJ2-3; 10 bases are shared with TRBD1. Germline assignment: CDR1 SGHNT and CDR2 YYREEE (reference sequence). CDR3 length: 15 amino acids. Trimming at V came to 4 bases and at J to 1 base, leaving 3 bases not matched to a gene. The CDR3: CASSPGQGGTDTQYF. CDR3 sequence (DNA): TGTGCCAGCAGCCCTGGACAGGGGGGCACAGATACGCAGTATTTT.

The J gene is TRBJ2-3, the V gene TRBV6-6; D perhaps matches TRBD1 (6 bases). Per germline, CDR1 MNHNY and CDR2 SVGAGI (reference sequence). The CDR3 has 12 amino acids. V lost 10 bases, J lost 4 bases, and 12 bases lay in between. The CDR3 sequence is CATQQGPDTQYF. The DNA of the CDR3 is TGTGCCACCCAACAGGGACCAGATACGCAGTATTTT.

Points on this clone: Other nucleotide sequences in the sample specify the same CDR3. The CDR3 nucleotides read TGTGCCAGCAGTTACAGGGATAACTATGGCTACACCTTC. This translates into CASSYRDNYGYTF. The chain recombines TRBV6-5 with TRBJ1-2; D uncertain. Germline CDR1 MNHEY, CDR2 SVGAGI. The V end was cut by 2 bases, the J end by 1 base, with 5 bases between. The length of the CDR3 is 13 residues.

The V gene is TRBV4-2, the J gene TRBJ1-5; D perhaps matches TRBD1 (6 bases). The CDR3 runs 16 residues. CDR1 is LGHNA and CDR2 is YNFKEQ in the germline V gene. V lost 0 bases, J lost 7 bases, and 16 bases lay in between. CDR3 loop: CASSQDSGGRRQPQHF. In DNA form, the CDR3 reads TGTGCCAGCAGCCAAGATTCCGGGGGGCGCAGGCAGCCCCAGCATTTT.

J is TRBJ1-5 and V is TRBV19, with D possibly being TRBD1 (5 bases). The CDR3 contains 15 residues. Germline V gene data show CDR1 as LNHDA and CDR2 as SQIVND (reference sequence). The V end was cut by 7 bases, the J end by 4 bases, with 17 bases between. CDR3 region: CASTLGTGGNQPQHF. DNA of the CDR3: TGTGCCAGTACCCTGGGGACCGGGGGAAATCAGCCCCAGCATTTT.

This chain uses TRBV7-9 with TRBJ2-7; 8 nucleotides agree with TRBD2. Trimming cost V 4 bases and J 7 bases; bases outside gene matches: 9. Germline loops: CDR1 SEHNR, CDR2 FQNEAQ (reference sequence). The CDR3 spans 14 residues. CDR3 in amino acids: CASSYSGVGGEQYF. DNA of the CDR3: TGTGCCAGCAGCTATAGCGGGGTTGGCGGGGAGCAGTACTTC.

The rearrangement joins TRBV5-6 to TRBJ2-3; D possibly uses TRBD1 or TRBD2 (6 bases each). Trimming cost V 4 bases and J 3 bases, with 12 bases left between them. Looked up from germline, CDR1 is SGHDT and CDR2 is YYEEEE. The CDR3 is 14 residues long. CDR3 DNA sequence: TGTGCCAGCAGCCAAAGGGGGGTGACAGATACGCAGTATTTT. Encoded protein: CASSQRGVTDTQYF.

The genes are TRBV18 and TRBJ1-5; D gene uncertain. This CDR3 spans 14 amino acids. V dropped 2 bases and J dropped 6 bases, with 11 bases sitting between them. Germline CDR1 KGHSH, CDR2 LQKENI. The CDR3 DNA reads TGTGCCAGCTCACCAGGGATGTCCCCTCAGCCCCAGCATTTT. It specifies CASSPGMSPQPQHF.

The genes are TRBV5-1 and TRBJ2-2; maybe TRBD2 (5 bases). Trimming stripped 1 base from V and 3 bases from J, with 10 bases between. The CDR3 totals 15 residues. Germline assignment: CDR1 SGHRS and CDR2 YFSETQ. CDR3 coding DNA: TGCGCCAGCAGCTTGAGACTACCCGACACCGGGGAGCTGTTTTTT. Translated, it gives CASSLRLPDTGELFF.

This sequence joins TRBV29-1 and TRBJ2-2; 9 positions match TRBD2. Germline V gene data show CDR1 as SQVTM and CDR2 as ANQGSEA. CDR3 length: 15 residues. With 7 bases clipped from V and 1 base from J, the junction kept 7 bases outside the gene matches. CDR3 nucleotide sequence: TGCAGCGGGGGCCCGACTAGCGGGAACACCGGGGAGCTGTTTTTT. Protein: CSGGPTSGNTGELFF.

The genes are TRBV25-1 and TRBJ2-5, with TRBD2 as a possible D gene (5 bases). The CDR3 runs to 14 residues. V shed 2 bases and J shed 5 bases, with 12 bases lying between them. The V gene's germline CDR1 is MGHDK and CDR2 SYGVNS. CDR3 in DNA: TGTGCCAGCAGTGAACCGACGGGAAGGGAGACCCAGTACTTC. Its protein product is CASSEPTGRETQYF. Full variable domain (missing parts from reference TRBV25-1 and TRBJ2-5): EADIYQTPRYLVIGTGKKITLECSQTMGHDKMYWYQQDPGMELHLIHYSYGVNSTEKGDLSSESTVSRIRTEHFPLTLESARPSHTSQYLCASSEPTGRETQYFGPGTRLLVL.

The chain links TRBV6-5 to TRBJ1-6, with TRBD1 matching over 7 bases. CDR1 MNHEY and CDR2 SVGAGI come from the germline V gene. The CDR3 sequence is 14 residues long. J lost 10 bases, V lost 7 bases, and 10 bases had no gene match. DNA of the CDR3: TGTGCCAGCACCACCGGAGGGGGCGAGTCACCCCTCCACTTT. Translated, it gives CASTTGGGESPLHF.

The rearrangement joins TRBV6-1 to TRBJ2-7, with 9 nucleotides matching TRBD2. With V trimmed by 5 bases and J by 9 bases, 8 bases remained unmatched. The CDR3 length is 13 residues. CDR1 MNHNS and CDR2 SASEGT come from the germline V gene. Written as DNA, the CDR3 is TGTGCCAGCAGTTTTACTAGCGGGCGCGGGCAGTACTTC. Protein sequence: CASSFTSGRGQYF.

This clone has a single count. The chain is built from TRBV25-1 and TRBJ1-1; 9 positions agree with TRBD1. This CDR3 is built from 15 residues. Germline V lookup: CDR1 MGHDK, CDR2 SYGVNS. J was trimmed by 5 bases and V by 4 bases; bases with no gene match: 8. The CDR3 loop is CASSGTGAAWTEAFF. CDR3 bases: TGTGCCAGCAGTGGGACAGGGGCGGCGTGGACTGAAGCTTTCTTT.

The chain joins TRBV10-3 to TRBJ2-7; TRBD2 matches at 11 bases. CDR3 length: 14 amino acids. Germline CDR1 ENHRY, CDR2 SYGVKD. Trimming removed 6 bases from V and 1 base from J; junction bases left unmatched: 2. The CDR3: CAISWTSGSYEQYF. DNA of the CDR3: TGTGCCATCAGCTGGACTAGCGGGTCCTACGAGCAGTACTTC.

On this clone itself: In the same sample, other DNA sequences code for this CDR3. The V and J genes are TRBV18 and TRBJ1-2, with TRBD1 identical over 8 bases. Germline CDR1 and CDR2: KGHSH and LQKENI. The CDR3 is made up of 14 amino acids. V lost 6 bases, J lost 2 bases, and 5 bases stayed unmatched. CDR3 loop: CASSPGQANYGYTF. DNA for the CDR3: TGTGCCAGCTCCCCGGGACAGGCCAACTATGGCTACACCTTC.